This record concerns one T cell receptor beta chain sequence. This sample is part of a study of low-dose radiotherapy and immunotherapy resistance in tumors. Overall study context: Dosing for Cohort 2 consisted of 1 Gy per fraction every two weeks, reaching a total of 13 Gy over 26 weeks.

Low-dose radiotherapy and low-dose cyclophosphamide, together with aspirin, ipilimumab and nivolumab, were given to donors. TRAV- and TRBV-specific primers were used for first-strand cDNA, which covered alpha and beta chains. With a constant-region primer and a V-primer adapter, TCRs were subjected to roughly 18 PCR cycles of amplification. Each CDR3 protein gets one entry after TCRdb re-called the reads with MiXCR. The table includes 12,000 to 15,000 distinct CDR3 sequences, roughly 52% detected once. The source is a human donor with advanced metastatic prostate, ovarian, gallbladder or colorectal cancer (not recorded which). This table probably holds off-target reads from a library built for another chain.

The CDR3, as DNA: TGTGCCAGTAGCAGGGCGAGCCTTAACTATGGCTACACCTTC. Its protein product is CASSRASLNYGYTF. This chain uses TRBV19 with TRBJ1-2; a weak D match, TRBD1 (5 bases). Deletions cut 6 bases from V and 1 base from J, with 12 bases between. The CDR3 contains 14 residues. The germline CDR1 and CDR2 sequences are LNHDA and SQIVND (reference sequence).